This paragraph reports one T cell receptor beta chain. This entry is derived from a study of blood T cell repertoires in COVID-19. Study at large: Both acute and convalescent COVID-19 samples were obtained from the United States, Italy and Spain. Nucleic acid was either cDNA or gDNA, and it came from T cells, B-cell-depleted T cells, or PBMCs.

The V gene lost 3 bases and the J gene lost 4 bases, with 10 bases spanning the gap. This CDR3 is 13 amino acids long. CDR1 and CDR2 from the germline V gene are GTSNPN and SVGIG (reference sequence). Authors' data handling: Nucleated cell counts were estimated from reference gene primer amplification. TCRdb's table, derived via immunoSEQ multiplex PCR, lists solely in-frame clones and lacks some. V and J calls and clone size are as listed in that table; D and trimming were resolved from the DNA. The table lists around 60,000 clones, approximately 80% of them singletons. The sequence was obtained from a human donor in a cohort sampled during active COVID-19. The sequenced sample consisted of peripheral blood. J is TRBJ1-5 and V is TRBV30, with D perhaps matching TRBD1 (6 bases). The CDR3 protein is CAWSRTDNQPQHF. The CDR3, as DNA: TGTGCCTGGAGCAGGACAGATAATCAGCCCCAGCATTTT.